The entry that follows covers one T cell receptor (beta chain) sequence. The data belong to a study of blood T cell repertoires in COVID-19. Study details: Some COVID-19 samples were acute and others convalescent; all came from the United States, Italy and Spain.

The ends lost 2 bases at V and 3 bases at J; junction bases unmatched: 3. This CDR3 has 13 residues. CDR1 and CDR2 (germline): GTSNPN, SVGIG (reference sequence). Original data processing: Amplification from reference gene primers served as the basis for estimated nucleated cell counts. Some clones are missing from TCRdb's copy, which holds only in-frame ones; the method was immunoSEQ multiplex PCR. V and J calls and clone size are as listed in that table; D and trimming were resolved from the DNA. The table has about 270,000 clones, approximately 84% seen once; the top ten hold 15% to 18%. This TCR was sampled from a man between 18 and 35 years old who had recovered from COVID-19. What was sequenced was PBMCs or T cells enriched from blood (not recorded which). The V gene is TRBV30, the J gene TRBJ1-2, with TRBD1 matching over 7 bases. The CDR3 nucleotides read TGTGCCTGGAGTTCCGGGACAGACTATGGCTACACCTTC. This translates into CAWSSGTDYGYTF.